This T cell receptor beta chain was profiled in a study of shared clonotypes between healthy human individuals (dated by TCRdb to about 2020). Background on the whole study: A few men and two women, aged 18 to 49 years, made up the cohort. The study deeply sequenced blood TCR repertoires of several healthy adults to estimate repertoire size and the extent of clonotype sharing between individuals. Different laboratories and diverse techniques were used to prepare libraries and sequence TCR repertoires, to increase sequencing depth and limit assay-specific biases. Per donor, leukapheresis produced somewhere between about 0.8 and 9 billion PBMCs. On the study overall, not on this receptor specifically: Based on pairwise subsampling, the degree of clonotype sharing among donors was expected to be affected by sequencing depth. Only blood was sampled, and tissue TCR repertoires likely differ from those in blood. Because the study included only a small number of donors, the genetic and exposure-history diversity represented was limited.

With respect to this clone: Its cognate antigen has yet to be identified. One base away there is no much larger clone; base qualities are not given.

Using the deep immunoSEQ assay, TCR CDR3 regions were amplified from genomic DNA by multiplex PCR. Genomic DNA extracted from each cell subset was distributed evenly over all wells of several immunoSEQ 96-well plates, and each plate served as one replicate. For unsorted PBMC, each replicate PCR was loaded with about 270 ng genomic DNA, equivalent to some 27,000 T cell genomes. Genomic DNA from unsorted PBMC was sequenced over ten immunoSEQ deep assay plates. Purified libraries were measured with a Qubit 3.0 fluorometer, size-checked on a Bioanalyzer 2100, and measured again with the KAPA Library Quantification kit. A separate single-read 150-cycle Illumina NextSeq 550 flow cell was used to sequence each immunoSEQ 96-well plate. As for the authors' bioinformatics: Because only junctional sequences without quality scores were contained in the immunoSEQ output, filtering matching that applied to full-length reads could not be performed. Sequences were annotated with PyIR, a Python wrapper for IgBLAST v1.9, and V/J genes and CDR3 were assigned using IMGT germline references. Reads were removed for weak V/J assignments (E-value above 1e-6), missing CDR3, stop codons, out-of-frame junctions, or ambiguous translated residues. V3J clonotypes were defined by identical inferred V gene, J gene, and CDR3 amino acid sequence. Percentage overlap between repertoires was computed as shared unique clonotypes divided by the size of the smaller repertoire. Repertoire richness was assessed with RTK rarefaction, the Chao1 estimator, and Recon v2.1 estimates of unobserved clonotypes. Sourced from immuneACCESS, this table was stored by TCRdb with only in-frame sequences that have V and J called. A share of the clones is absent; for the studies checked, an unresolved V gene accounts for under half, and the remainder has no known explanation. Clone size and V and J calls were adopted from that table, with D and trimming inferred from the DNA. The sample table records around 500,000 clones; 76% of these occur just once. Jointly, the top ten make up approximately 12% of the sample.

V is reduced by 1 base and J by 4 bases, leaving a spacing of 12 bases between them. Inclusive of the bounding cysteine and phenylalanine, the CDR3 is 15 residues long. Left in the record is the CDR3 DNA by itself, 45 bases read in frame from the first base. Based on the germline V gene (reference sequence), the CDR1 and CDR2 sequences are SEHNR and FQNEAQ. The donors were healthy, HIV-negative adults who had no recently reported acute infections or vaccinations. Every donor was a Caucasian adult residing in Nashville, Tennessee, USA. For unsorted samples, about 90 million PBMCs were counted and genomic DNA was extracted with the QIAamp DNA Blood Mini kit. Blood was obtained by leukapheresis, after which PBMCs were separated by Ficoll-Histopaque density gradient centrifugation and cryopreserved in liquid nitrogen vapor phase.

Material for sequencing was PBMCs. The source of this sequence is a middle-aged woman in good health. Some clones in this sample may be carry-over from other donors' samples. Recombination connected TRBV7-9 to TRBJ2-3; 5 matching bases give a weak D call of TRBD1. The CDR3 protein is CASSLVLGVADTQYF. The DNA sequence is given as TGTGCCAGCAGCTTAGTGTTAGGGGTGGCAGATACGCAGTATTTT.